These T cell receptor beta chains were read from a single sample in a study of blood T cell repertoires in COVID-19. The table came from immunoSEQ multiplex PCR; TCRdb's copy has only in-frame clones and leaves some out. The sample has roughly 15,000 clones; roughly 72% are singletons. The material sequenced was peripheral blood. The source is a man in his 70s with acute or convalescent COVID-19. CDR3s include the opening cysteine and the closing phenylalanine or tryptophan. D genes are given only for firm matches. Expanded clones are given a class, and other clones once, few, many or no size at all.

d_call clone_size j_call v_call cdr3_aa cdr3_nt
- - TRBJ1-1 TRBV6-6 CASSKRGLDTEAFF TGTGCCAGCAGTAAAAGGGGGTTGGACACTGAAGCTTTCTTT
TRBD1 few TRBJ1-2 TRBV7-9 CASSMGQGPTF TGTGCCAGCAGCATGGGACAGGGTCCCACCTTC
TRBD2 once TRBJ2-5 TRBV9 CASSVGVAGGETQYF TGTGCCAGCAGCGTAGGGGTAGCGGGAGGAGAGACCCAGTACTTC
TRBD1 once TRBJ2-4 TRBV29-1 CSGSPGQGAPDKNIQYF TGCAGCGGATCCCCGGGACAGGGGGCGCCTGACAAAAACATTCAGTACTTC
TRBD1 - TRBJ1-5 TRBV5-5 CASSLIGQGNQPQHF TGTGCCAGCAGCTTGATCGGACAGGGGAACCAGCCCCAGCATTTT
- - TRBJ1-4 TRBV7-9 CASSLEKGVATNEKLFF TGTGCCAGCAGCTTAGAGAAAGGGGTTGCAACTAATGAAAAACTGTTTTTT
- medium-sized TRBJ2-3 TRBV6-1 CASSEAASSLTDTQYF TGTGCCAGCAGTGAAGCGGCCAGTAGCCTCACAGATACGCAGTATTTT
- - TRBJ2-2 TRBV14 CASSQGLTGELFF TGTGCCAGCAGCCAGGGGCTCACCGGGGAGCTGTTTTTT
TRBD2 once TRBJ2-1 TRBV4-2 CASSQAGAGGPGNEQFF TGTGCCAGCAGCCAAGCGGGAGCGGGAGGGCCGGGCAATGAGCAGTTCTTC
- - TRBJ1-1 TRBV19 CASRMGRVGQSNTEAFF TGTGCCAGTAGGATGGGGCGCGTCGGCCAGTCGAACACTGAAGCTTTCTTT
TRBD2 - TRBJ2-7 TRBV3-1/TRBV3-2 CASSYERGSSYEQYF TGTGCCAGCAGCTACGAGCGGGGTAGCTCCTACGAGCAGTACTTC
TRBD1 - TRBJ1-2 TRBV29-1 CSVTPGQDGYTF TGCAGCGTCACTCCGGGACAGGATGGCTACACCTTC
TRBD2 - TRBJ2-3 TRBV7-8 CASSLNPSGNTDTQYF TGTGCCAGCAGCTTAAACCCTAGCGGTAACACAGATACGCAGTATTTT
- - TRBJ1-3 TRBV29-1 CSVEDGRTAGNTIYF TGCAGCGTTGAAGATGGCCGGACAGCTGGAAACACCATATATTTT
- - TRBJ2-2 TRBV6-5 CASSYPGGGSTGELFF TGTGCCAGCAGTTACCCGGGAGGGGGCTCCACCGGGGAGCTGTTTTTT
- - TRBJ2-5 TRBV19 CASSMHRSETQYF TGTGCCAGTAGTATGCACAGGTCGGAGACCCAGTACTTC
TRBD1 - TRBJ2-2 TRBV28 CASSIPGQGNTGELFF TGTGCCAGCAGTATTCCGGGACAGGGGAACACCGGGGAGCTGTTTTTT
- - TRBJ2-2 TRBV7-2 CASRAGLNTGELFF TGTGCCTCCCGGGCGGGCCTGAACACCGGGGAGCTGTTTTTT
- - TRBJ1-5 TRBV25-1 CASSGEVNQPQHF TGTGCCAGCAGTGGCGAGGTCAATCAGCCCCAGCATTTT
- - TRBJ1-4 TRBV27 CASSFRNEKLFF TGTGCCAGCAGTTTCAGAAATGAAAAACTGTTTTTT
TRBD1 - TRBJ1-1 TRBV9 CASSDAGTGGITEAFF TGTGCCAGCAGCGACGCCGGGACAGGGGGCATTACTGAAGCTTTCTTT
TRBD2 - TRBJ2-2 TRBV11-2 CASSPSGSGTGELFF TGTGCCAGCAGCCCCAGCGGGAGCGGTACCGGGGAGCTGTTTTTT
- medium-sized TRBJ1-2 TRBV7-3 CASSPGGVYGYTF TGTGCCAGCAGCCCCGGGGGTGTCTATGGCTACACCTTC
- - TRBJ1-4 TRBV12-1 CASSLGQPEEKLFF TGTGCCAGCAGCTTAGGACAGCCTGAAGAAAAACTGTTTTTT
TRBD1 few TRBJ2-3 TRBV4-2 CASSHGTATDTQYF TGTGCCAGCAGCCACGGGACAGCTACAGATACGCAGTATTTT
TRBD2 - TRBJ2-3 TRBV28 CASTGTSRTDTQYF TGTGCCAGCACGGGGACTAGCCGAACAGATACGCAGTATTTT
- - TRBJ2-7 TRBV6-5 CASRRQNPYEQYF TGTGCCAGCCGAAGACAGAACCCCTACGAGCAGTACTTC
TRBD2 - TRBJ2-7 TRBV28 CASSPGTSDNYEQYF TGTGCCAGCAGTCCTGGGACTAGCGATAACTACGAGCAGTACTTC
- - TRBJ1-5 TRBV7-9 CASSLDLQPQHF TGTGCCAGCAGCTTAGATCTTCAGCCCCAGCATTTT
- - TRBJ1-2 TRBV12-3/TRBV12-4 CANSNHRSYGYTF TGTGCCAACTCGAACCATCGGTCCTATGGCTACACCTTC
- medium-sized TRBJ2-7 TRBV19 CASSITPGIYEQYF TGTGCCAGTAGTATAACGCCAGGGATCTACGAGCAGTACTTC
TRBD2 - TRBJ2-3 TRBV15 CATSRGSGGTDTQYF TGTGCCACCAGCAGAGGTAGCGGGGGAACAGATACGCAGTATTTT
- once TRBJ1-1 TRBV5-4 CASSLFMNTEAFF TGTGCCAGCAGCTTGTTCATGAACACTGAAGCTTTCTTT
- - TRBJ2-3 TRBV6-2/TRBV6-3 CASSSPFRLADTQYF TGTGCCAGCAGTTCCCCCTTTCGCCTGGCCGATACGCAGTATTTT
- few TRBJ2-3 TRBV10-2 CASSWTTTDTQYF TGCGCCAGCAGTTGGACAACCACAGATACGCAGTATTTT